A single sample is the source of the 12 T cell receptor beta chains below, sequenced in a study of PD-1 blockade in classical Hodgkin lymphoma. Time point meaning: cycle 4 day 1 (C4D1), after 6 weeks of nivolumab. Each of the patients experienced relapse following autologous stem cell transplantation, and their brentuximab vedotin exposure differed. Libraries were prepared by immunoSEQ multiplex PCR; TCRdb keeps only in-frame clonotypes and omits some of them. This table holds roughly 60,000 clones, roughly nine tenths found once. Source: peripheral blood mononuclear cells (PBMCs), taken before the fourth cycle of nivolumab. These receptors were obtained from a human donor with classical Hodgkin lymphoma.

This chain joins TRBV5-5 and TRBJ2-2; D gene unclear. This CDR3 is built from 15 residues. Trimming left V 0 bases short and J 4 bases short, with 10 bases between. Germline V gene data show CDR1 as SGHKS and CDR2 as YYEKEE (reference sequence). This chain's CDR3 is CASSLEGQTTGELFF. CDR3 coding DNA: TGTGCCAGCAGCTTGGAGGGCCAGACCACCGGGGAGCTGTTTTTT. The full variable domain, rest sourced from reference TRBV5-5 and TRBJ2-2, is DAGVTQSPTHLIKTRGQQVTLRCSPISGHKSVSWYQQVLGQGPQFIFQYYEKEERGRGNFPDRFSARQFPNYSSELNVNALLLGDSALYLCASSLEGQTTGELFFGEGSRLTVL.

The V call is TRBV6-4, the J call TRBJ1-1, with 7 bases aligning to TRBD1. Germline V gene data show CDR1 as MRHNA and CDR2 as SNTAGT. Trimming removed 6 bases from V and 3 bases from J; junction bases left unmatched: 4. CDR3 size: 13 residues. CDR3 sequence: CASSAQGDTEAFF. The CDR3 coding sequence is TGTGCCAGCAGCGCTCAGGGGGACACTGAAGCTTTCTTT.

The chain has TRBV7-9 and TRBJ2-2, with 11 nucleotides matching TRBD2. Germline CDR1 and CDR2: SEHNR and FQNEAQ (reference sequence). The CDR3 is made up of 17 amino acids. J gave up 0 bases and V 4 bases, and 4 bases lay outside the gene matches. DNA of the CDR3: TGTGCCAGCAGCTCGCCGGGACTAGCGGCGAACACCGGGGAGCTGTTTTTT. Its translation: CASSSPGLAANTGELFF.

This clone was recorded a few times. The chain joins TRBV19 to TRBJ1-1, with D unclear. Germline V CDR1 and CDR2: LNHDA, SQIVND (reference sequence). V dropped 2 bases and J dropped 3 bases, with 10 bases sitting between them. The CDR3 is made up of 14 amino acids. The CDR3 nucleotides are TGTGCCAGTAGTATATTTGGGTGGGACACTGAAGCTTTCTTT. This codes for CASSIFGWDTEAFF.

The rearrangement links TRBV14 to TRBJ2-7; TRBD1 agrees at 8 bases. The V segment lost 7 bases and the J segment 7 bases; nucleotides outside the gene matches: 15. In germline, CDR1 is SGHDN, CDR2 FVKESK. The length of the CDR3 is 15 residues. CDR3 in DNA: TGTGCCAGCACCTCAGGACAGGGCAATGAGTGGGAGCAGTACTTC. Translation: CASTSGQGNEWEQYF.

This chain uses TRBV30 with TRBJ2-3; 10 bases map to TRBD2. V lost 0 bases and J lost 3; bases outside the gene matches: 15. The germline V gene has CDR1 GTSNPN and CDR2 SVGIG (reference sequence). This CDR3 contains 19 residues. For the CDR3, the DNA is TGTGCCTGGAGTGTGGGCCGTCGGGTTAGCGGGGGGACTACAGATACGCAGTATTTT. Its protein is CAWSVGRRVSGGTTDTQYF. The entire variable domain, with the rest obtained from reference TRBV30 and TRBJ2-3, is as follows: SQTIHQWPATLVQPVGSPLSLECTVEGTSNPNLYWYRQAAGRGLQLLFYSVGIGQISSEVPQNLSASRPQDRQFILSSKKLLLSDSGFYLCAWSVGRRVSGGTTDTQYFGPGTRLTVL.

CDR3 sequence reads: CASSGTEDSYTF. The CDR3 DNA is TGTGCCAGCAGCGGGACTGAGGATTCCTACACCTTC. The chain couples TRBV6-6 to TRBJ1-2; the D gene is possibly TRBD1 (5 bases). Germline V gene data show CDR1 as MNHNY and CDR2 as SVGAGI (reference sequence). V was shortened by 6 bases and J by 10 bases, with 15 bases between the two germline ends. The CDR3 consists of 12 residues.

The rearrangement links TRBV11-3 to TRBJ2-1; D tentatively reads TRBD1 or TRBD2 (5 bases each). Germline assignment: CDR1 SGHNT and CDR2 YENEEA. CDR3 length equals 15 residues. V lost 3 bases, J lost 6 bases, and 15 bases lay in between. The CDR3, as DNA: TGTGCCAGCAGCTTGAGAGGGGCTTCCAGCAATGAGCAGTTCTTC. Encoded protein: CASSLRGASSNEQFF.

The CDR3 protein is CATSRDGRLGYSPLHF. CDR3 coding DNA: TGTGCCACCAGCAGAGATGGGCGCCTGGGGTATTCACCCCTCCACTTT. V and J are TRBV15 and TRBJ1-6; D gene uncertain. Germline V gene lookup returns CDR1 LNHNV and CDR2 YYDKDF (reference sequence). V was trimmed by 0 bases and J by 8 bases, leaving 14 bases between them. This CDR3 contains 16 residues.

The gene calls are TRBV5-4 and TRBJ1-1; 9 nucleotides match TRBD1. The CDR3 extends over 17 amino acids. CDR1 is SGHNT, CDR2 YYREEE, per germline (reference sequence). V dropped 4 bases and J dropped 4; count of bases not matched to a gene: 14. Here the CDR3 reads CASSATGGALSGTEAFF. DNA for the CDR3: TGTGCCAGCAGCGCAACAGGGGGCGCCCTGTCGGGCACTGAAGCTTTCTTT.

The rearrangement links TRBV6-5 to TRBJ1-1; D uncertain. Deletions cut 0 bases from V and 8 bases from J, with 10 bases between. CDR3 length: 13 amino acids. Germline loops: CDR1 MNHEY, CDR2 SVGAGI. Here the CDR3 DNA reads TGTGCCAGCAGTTACTCCTCGGGGATGGAAGCTTTCTTT. Translation gives CASSYSSGMEAFF.

This clone was observed once. The chain is built from TRBV2 and TRBJ1-4; TRBD1 agrees at 9 bases. Trimming cost V 10 bases and J 8 bases; bases outside gene matches: 11. The germline V gene has CDR1 SNHLY and CDR2 FYNNEI. The CDR3 has 14 residues. This CDR3 is CATSRDRVVEKLFF. The CDR3 DNA is TGTGCCACCAGCCGGGACAGGGTAGTAGAAAAACTGTTTTTT.